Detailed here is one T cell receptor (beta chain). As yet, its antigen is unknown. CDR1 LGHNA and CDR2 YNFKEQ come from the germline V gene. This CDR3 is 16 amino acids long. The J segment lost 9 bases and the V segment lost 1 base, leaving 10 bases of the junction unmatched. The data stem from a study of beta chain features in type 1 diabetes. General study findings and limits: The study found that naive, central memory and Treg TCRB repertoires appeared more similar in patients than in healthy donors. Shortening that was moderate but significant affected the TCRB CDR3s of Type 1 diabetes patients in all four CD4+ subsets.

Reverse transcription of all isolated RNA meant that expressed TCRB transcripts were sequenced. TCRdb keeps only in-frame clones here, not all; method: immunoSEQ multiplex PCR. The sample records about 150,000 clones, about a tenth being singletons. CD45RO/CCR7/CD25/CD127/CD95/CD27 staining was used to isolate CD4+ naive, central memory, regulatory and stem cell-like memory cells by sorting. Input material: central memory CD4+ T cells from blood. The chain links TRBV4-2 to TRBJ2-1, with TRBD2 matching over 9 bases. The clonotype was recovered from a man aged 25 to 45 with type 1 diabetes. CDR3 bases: TGTGCCAGCAGCCAAGGATGGCGGGAGGGCAGCGGTGAGCAGTTCTTC. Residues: CASSQGWREGSGEQFF.